One and the same sample provided the 11 T cell receptor beta chains below, sequenced in a study of identical twins. One entry per CDR3 protein, called by TCRdb with MiXCR from the 5' RACE reads. The sample has about 190,000 distinct CDR3 sequences; less than 20% are singletons. These same data were also listed under a study on T cells expressing NK-cell markers.

The sequenced material came from CD8+ T cells sorted from blood. The receptors were sampled from a woman under 30 in good health.

A few counts support this clonotype. The chain links TRBV19 to TRBJ2-7; 8 bases match TRBD1. Per the germline V gene, CDR1 is LNHDA and CDR2 is SQIVND (reference sequence). V was pared by 5 bases and J by 3 bases, with 6 bases of the junction left unmatched. CDR3 length: 14 amino acids. Here the CDR3 DNA reads TGTGCCAGTAGTTGGGGACAGGACGGCTACGAGCAGTACTTC. It encodes CASSWGQDGYEQYF.

This clonotype showed up just a few times. DNA for the CDR3: TGTGCCAGCAGCCCCCCAGGGGGCAGCTCCTACGAGCAGTACTTC. Translated: CASSPPGGSSYEQYF. The chain couples TRBV12-3 or TRBV12-4 to TRBJ2-7; the match to TRBD1 covers 8 bases. Trimming cost V 6 bases and J 0 bases; bases outside gene matches: 7. This CDR3 contains 15 residues.

This clonotype was observed a few times. V and J are TRBV20-1 and TRBJ2-5; perhaps TRBD2 as D (5 bases). The length of the CDR3 is 13 residues. CDR1 is DFQATT, CDR2 SNEGSKA, per germline (reference sequence). The V end lost 3 bases, the J end lost 2 bases, and 10 bases lay between the germline ends. The CDR3 nucleotides read TGCAGTGCTAGTGAAGCGGCGCAAGAGACCCAGTACTTC. Protein: CSASEAAQETQYF.

The chain couples TRBV27 to TRBJ2-7; perhaps TRBD1 as D (6 bases). Trimming stripped 0 bases from V and 4 bases from J, with 13 bases between. This CDR3 is 15 amino acids long. Germline values: CDR1 MNHEY, CDR2 SMNVEV (reference sequence). As DNA, the CDR3 is TGTGCCAGCAGTTTATCGGGGGCGCGGAGATACGAGCAGTACTTC. It encodes CASSLSGARRYEQYF.

This clonotype showed up just once. This sequence joins TRBV12-3 or TRBV12-4 and TRBJ2-7; 8 nucleotides match TRBD2. The CDR3 spans 13 residues. Trimming at V came to 7 bases and at J to 5 bases, leaving 7 bases not matched to a gene. In nucleotides, the CDR3 is TGTGCCAGCACCATTGGACTAGCTAACGAGCAGTACTTC. Amino acids: CASTIGLANEQYF.

In this sample, this clonotype turned up a few times. The chain links TRBV11-1 to TRBJ1-1; the D gene is possibly TRBD1 (6 bases). V lost 4 bases, J lost 0 bases, and 15 bases lay in between. The CDR3 length is 16 residues. The germline CDR1 and CDR2 sequences are SGHAT and FQDESV (reference sequence). The CDR3 DNA reads as TGTGCCAGCAGCTGGAACACGGACAGACTGAACACTGAAGCTTTCTTT. Encoded protein: CASSWNTDRLNTEAFF.

This chain connects TRBV6-5 to TRBJ1-1; D is undetermined. This CDR3 region has 11 residues. The germline V gene has CDR1 MNHEY and CDR2 SVGAGI. V lost 5 bases to trimming and J lost 7 bases, with 8 bases between them. The CDR3 is CASSTGVEAFF. CDR3 sequence (DNA): TGTGCCAGCAGTACGGGAGTTGAAGCTTTCTTT.

The rearrangement uses TRBV12-3 or TRBV12-4 and TRBJ2-7; no firm D call. The ends were cut back, 3 bases at V and 0 bases at J, with 9 bases in the middle. This CDR3 region has 14 residues. This CDR3 is CASSFVVSSYEQYF. The CDR3 DNA sequence: TGTGCCAGCAGTTTCGTCGTCTCCTCCTACGAGCAGTACTTC.

This rearrangement joins TRBV27 to TRBJ1-6; 12 bases map to TRBD1. Germline V gene lookup returns CDR1 MNHEY and CDR2 SMNVEV (reference sequence). J lost 13 bases, V lost 3 bases, and 4 bases had no gene match. The CDR3 loop spans 14 amino acids. CDR3 sequence reads: CASSLGTGGPPLHF. The CDR3 region has the DNA TGTGCCAGCAGTTTGGGGACAGGGGGCCCCCCCCTCCACTTT.

Only a few counts were recorded for this clonotype. The DNA of the CDR3 is TGTGCCAGCAGCTCCCGCCTTAGGACTAGCGGGAGTGAGGATGAGCAGTTCTTC. This translates into CASSSRLRTSGSEDEQFF. The chain is built from TRBV9 and TRBJ2-1, with TRBD2 matching over 13 bases. Germline trimming cut 4 bases from V and 8 bases from J; bases unmatched to any gene: 15. The CDR3 runs 18 residues. From germline, CDR1 is SGDLS and CDR2 YYNGEE.

The chain joins TRBV7-9 to TRBJ2-7, with D unresolved. CDR3 size: 11 residues. Looked up from germline, CDR1 is SEHNR and CDR2 is FQNEAQ (reference sequence). V shed 5 bases and J shed 3 bases, with 5 bases lying between them. CDR3 residues: CASSGYYEQYF. DNA of the CDR3: TGTGCCAGCAGCGGATACTACGAGCAGTACTTC.